The rows below give T cell receptor beta chains drawn from one sample of a study of control samples from healthy donors and cancer patients. The assay was immunoSEQ multiplex PCR, and TCRdb's table has in-frame clones only and misses some. Counted here are approximately 100,000 clones, about four fifths occurring once; the ten biggest clones make up around 35%. Sequencing input: PBMCs. These receptors were collected from a man between 70 and 80 years old with lung cancer. Each CDR3 is given with its conserved first and last residue. Fields, in order: V gene, D gene, J gene, clone size, CDR3 DNA, CDR3 protein. The D gene is left open where the match is weak. Expanded clones get a size class; other rows say once, few or many, or leave the size out.

>TRBV18|TRBD1|TRBJ2-1|-
TGTGCCAGCTCACCAGGGACAGGGGTGCAGTTCTTC
CASSPGTGVQFF
>TRBV6-5|-|TRBJ1-3|-
TGTGCCAGCAGCCCCACGGACTCTGGAAACACCATATATTTT
CASSPTDSGNTIYF
>TRBV27|TRBD1|TRBJ1-5|-
TGTGCCAGCACCCCTAGGACAGGGACGAATCAGCCCCAGCATTTT
CASTPRTGTNQPQHF
>TRBV5-6|TRBD1|TRBJ1-2|once
TGTGCCAGCAGCTTACAGGGGGAGGTCATCAATGGCTACACCTTC
CASSLQGEVINGYTF
>TRBV6-5|-|TRBJ2-7|-
TGTGCCAGCAGTTACTCCCGGGACCGACCCTACGAGCAGTACTTC
CASSYSRDRPYEQYF
>TRBV6-6|TRBD1|TRBJ2-7|few
TGTGCCAGCAGCATGGGACAGGGGAGGAAGCAGTACTTC
CASSMGQGRKQYF
>TRBV7-9|-|TRBJ1-2|-
TGTGCCAGCAGCTTAGATGTCGTGGCTAACTATGGCTACACCTTC
CASSLDVVANYGYTF
>TRBV6-5|-|TRBJ1-1|once
TGTGCCAGCAGTTACGATGAGGGCACTGAAGCTTTCTTT
CASSYDEGTEAFF
>TRBV19|-|TRBJ2-5|-
TGTGCCAGTAGTATAGTGGAGGGGCGCGGAGAGACCCAGTACTTC
CASSIVEGRGETQYF
>TRBV16|TRBD1|TRBJ1-2|-
TGTGCCAGCAGCCGGGAGGACGGACAGGTGTTAAGCTTTAGCTTC
CASSREDGQVLSFSF
>TRBV29-1|-|TRBJ2-4|few
TGCAGCGTGAGGCAGACTCTAGCCAAAAACATTCAGTACTTC
CSVRQTLAKNIQYF
>TRBV12-3/TRBV12-4|-|TRBJ2-7|-
TGTGCCAGCAGTTTAGGAATGGGCGAGCAGTACTTC
CASSLGMGEQYF
>TRBV3-1/TRBV3-2|-|TRBJ1-2|-
TGTGCCAGCAGCCAAAATACCAAAAGCGTCGGCTACACCTTC
CASSQNTKSVGYTF
>TRBV3-1/TRBV3-2|-|TRBJ2-7|-
TGTGCCAGCAGCCAACTGACAGGTTCGTACGAGCAGTACTTC
CASSQLTGSYEQYF
>TRBV12-3/TRBV12-4|-|TRBJ2-2|-
TGTGCCAGCAGTCCCGCGGGGGAGCTGTTTTTT
CASSPAGELFF
>TRBV11-3|-|TRBJ1-1|-
TGTGCCAGCAGCTTGGGGAGGAACACTGAAGCTTTCTTT
CASSLGRNTEAFF
>TRBV18|-|TRBJ2-6|-
TGTGCCAGCTCGTCAGGGGCCGGGGCCAACGTCCTGACTTTC
CASSSGAGANVLTF
>TRBV2|TRBD2|TRBJ2-3|-
TGTGCCAGCAGCGGGGGAGCTAGCGGGGGGATTACAGATACGCAGTATTTT
CASSGGASGGITDTQYF
>TRBV15|-|TRBJ2-6|-
TGTGCCACCAGCAGAGATCCTGGGGCCAACGTCCTGACTTTC
CATSRDPGANVLTF
>TRBV9|-|TRBJ1-4|-
TGTGCCAGCAGCGTAGTGGCGTGCCAGGGCCGAAAAAAACTGTTTTTT
CASSVVACQGRKKLFF
>TRBV30|-|TRBJ2-6|-
TGTGCCTGGTACTCTGGGGCCAACGTCCTGACTTTC
CAWYSGANVLTF
>TRBV27|TRBD1|TRBJ1-2|-
TGTGCCAGCAGTTTCTCGACAGGGGGTTCGTCGAACTATGGCTACACCTTC
CASSFSTGGSSNYGYTF
>TRBV2|-|TRBJ2-7|-
TGTGCCAGCAGTGTCTACTCGACGACCTACGAGCAGTACTTC
CASSVYSTTYEQYF
>TRBV18|-|TRBJ2-7|once
TGTGCCAGCTCACCACTTCAAGGACAACAGTACTTC
CASSPLQGQQYF
>TRBV9|-|TRBJ2-7|-
TGTGCCAGCAGCGTTAGGGACAACGCCTACGAGCAGTACTTC
CASSVRDNAYEQYF
>TRBV7-9|-|TRBJ2-1|once
TGTGCCAGCAGCTTACGGTTCGACGAGCAGTTCTTC
CASSLRFDEQFF
>TRBV30|-|TRBJ2-7|-
TGTGCCTGGAGTGTTCGACAGGACTCCTACGAGCAGTACTTC
CAWSVRQDSYEQYF
>TRBV11-2|-|TRBJ2-3|-
TGTGCCAGCAGCCCCCGGACCGGGACCCCTAAGGCAGATACGCAGTATTTT
CASSPRTGTPKADTQYF
>TRBV15|-|TRBJ2-1|-
TGTGCCACCAGCAGACAGGGCGTCTACAATGAGCAGTTCTTC
CATSRQGVYNEQFF
>TRBV5-3|-|TRBJ1-4|-
TGTGCCAGAAGCATTTTGACCCATACGGATGAAAAACTGTTTTTT
CARSILTHTDEKLFF
>TRBV20-1|TRBD2|TRBJ2-3|-
TGCAGTGCTAGTCGGACTAGCGGGGCGGTAGATACGCAGTATTTT
CSASRTSGAVDTQYF
>TRBV3-1/TRBV3-2|TRBD1|TRBJ1-2|-
TGTGCCAGCAGCCAAGTATGGGACAGGGGAGCGGGAGCTGGCTACACCTTC
CASSQVWDRGAGAGYTF
>TRBV7-2|TRBD1|TRBJ2-1|-
TGTGCCAGCAGCCGGGACAGGAACAATGAGCAGTTCTTC
CASSRDRNNEQFF
>TRBV18|TRBD1|TRBJ1-4|-
TGTGCCAGCTCTCGACTCCAGGGGGCCGATGAAAAACTGTTTTTT
CASSRLQGADEKLFF
>TRBV28|TRBD2|TRBJ2-7|-
TGTGCCAGCAGCTTCAACGTCGGGGGGGCAGAGGAGCAGTACTTC
CASSFNVGGAEEQYF
>TRBV5-5|-|TRBJ2-7|few
TGTGCCAGCAGCTTGCAGGGGACGAGCTCCTACGAGCAGTACTTC
CASSLQGTSSYEQYF
>TRBV19|TRBD1|TRBJ1-2|-
TGTGCCAGTAGTATCTGGGGACAGGGCATGATAAGCTATGGCTACACCTTC
CASSIWGQGMISYGYTF
>TRBV19|TRBD2|TRBJ2-7|-
TGTGCCAGTAGTAGTAAGCGGGGAGATCCCTACGAGCAGTACTTC
CASSSKRGDPYEQYF
>TRBV19|-|TRBJ1-1|-
TGTGCCAGTAGTATCTTTGGGGACACTGAAGCTTTCTTT
CASSIFGDTEAFF
>TRBV30|-|TRBJ2-3|-
TGTGCCTGGAGTCCAGGTACACGAGATACGCAGTATTTT
CAWSPGTRDTQYF
>TRBV30|-|TRBJ2-5|-
TGTGCCTGGAGTGTCCAGAGACAAGAGACCCAGTACTTC
CAWSVQRQETQYF
>TRBV18|-|TRBJ1-5|-
TGTGCCAGCTCACCAGTCGGCACCAGCAATCAGCCCCAGCATTTT
CASSPVGTSNQPQHF
>TRBV18|TRBD1|TRBJ1-1|few
TGTGCCAGCGCCTGGGACAGGACCACTGAAGCTTTCTTT
CASAWDRTTEAFF
>TRBV27|TRBD1|TRBJ2-2|-
TGTGCCAGCAGTTTATCTGACAGGGTAAAAACCGGGGAGCTGTTTTTT
CASSLSDRVKTGELFF
>TRBV7-9|TRBD2|TRBJ2-2|-
TGTGCCAGCAGCTTAGAAGCGGGGGGGAGCACCGGGGAGCTGTTTTTT
CASSLEAGGSTGELFF
>TRBV4-1|-|TRBJ1-1|-
TGCGCCAGCAGCCAAGGCAGGGCGGCGGAAGCTTTCTTT
CASSQGRAAEAFF
>TRBV24-1|TRBD1|TRBJ2-1|-
TGTGCCACCAGTGATGCCGGGACAGGGGGCCTCAATGAGCAGTTCTTC
CATSDAGTGGLNEQFF
>TRBV9|TRBD1|TRBJ1-1|-
TGTGCCAGCAGCCCACTGGGACAGCTAATTGCGGCTTTCTTT
CASSPLGQLIAAFF
>TRBV4-3|TRBD1|TRBJ2-7|-
TGCGCCAGCAGCCAAGGAATAAGGGGGCCAAACGAGCAGTACTTC
CASSQGIRGPNEQYF
>TRBV23-1|TRBD1|TRBJ2-1|-
TGCGCCAGCAGTCAATCGCGGGGCTCCCGGGACAGGGTCGATGAGCAGTTCTTC
CASSQSRGSRDRVDEQFF
>TRBV3-1/TRBV3-2|-|TRBJ1-3|-
TGTGCCAGCAGCCCATTTGGAGGGGGTGAACTTAGGAACACCATATATTTT
CASSPFGGGELRNTIYF